Listed below are T cell receptor beta chains from one sample, sequenced in a study of blood T cell repertoires in COVID-19. Only in-frame clones appear in the TCRdb table, and some are missing; sequencing was by immunoSEQ multiplex PCR. Of about 61,000 clones in the sample, about 88% are singletons; the top ten hold 20% to 25%. Sequencing input: peripheral blood. These receptors were taken from a woman aged 45-65 years with active or convalescent COVID-19. CDR3s include the opening cysteine and the closing phenylalanine or tryptophan. A D gene is named only where the DNA matches it firmly. Some rows mark clone size as missing; the rest say once, few, many or name a class of expanded clone.

V,D,size,J,CDR3,DNA
TRBV12-3/TRBV12-4,.,once,TRBJ1-1,CASSLQHTVEAFF,TGTGCCAGCAGTTTACAACACACAGTCGAAGCTTTCTTT
TRBV20-1,TRBD2,.,TRBJ2-4,CSASNSGRTPNIQYF,TGCAGTGCTAGTAATAGCGGGAGGACCCCTAACATTCAGTACTTC
TRBV29-1,TRBD1,.,TRBJ1-1,CSVAKGTGGTEAFF,TGCAGCGTTGCAAAGGGGACAGGGGGGACTGAAGCTTTCTTT
TRBV5-6,TRBD2,.,TRBJ2-5,CASSVAGALETQYF,TGTGCCAGCAGCGTAGCGGGAGCTTTGGAGACCCAGTACTTC
TRBV27,TRBD1,.,TRBJ2-2,CASSPFTGTANTGELFF,TGTGCCAGCAGTCCGTTTACCGGGACAGCGAACACCGGGGAGCTGTTTTTT
TRBV10-3,TRBD1,.,TRBJ2-7,CAISDTGGQLYEQYF,TGTGCCATCAGTGATACAGGGGGCCAACTATACGAGCAGTACTTC
TRBV12-3/TRBV12-4,.,once,TRBJ1-2,CASSLGQMYGYTF,TGTGCCAGCAGCCTCGGACAGATGTATGGCTACACCTTC
TRBV5-1,TRBD1,once,TRBJ2-2,CASSPGTAPDGELFF,TGCGCCAGCAGCCCCGGGACAGCCCCTGACGGGGAGCTGTTTTTT
TRBV5-8,TRBD1,.,TRBJ2-7,CASSRTGNYEQYF,TGTGCCAGCAGCAGGACAGGGAACTACGAGCAGTACTTC
TRBV5-4,.,.,TRBJ1-2,CASPPPEQPNYGYTF,TGTGCCAGCCCTCCACCGGAACAGCCGAACTATGGCTACACCTTC
TRBV23-1,.,.,TRBJ2-3,CASSRYIQDTDTQYF,TGCGCCAGCAGTCGGTATATTCAGGACACAGATACGCAGTATTTT
TRBV6-5,.,.,TRBJ1-1,CASSSLRDTEAFF,TGTGCCAGCAGTTCTCTCAGGGACACTGAAGCTTTCTTT
TRBV5-8,TRBD1,.,TRBJ1-1,CASSPLTGMGAFF,TGTGCCAGCAGCCCTCTGACAGGGATGGGGGCTTTCTTT
TRBV9,.,.,TRBJ1-1,CASSRTDRILNTEAFF,TGTGCCAGCAGCCGAACAGACAGGATTTTAAACACTGAAGCTTTCTTT
TRBV5-4,.,.,TRBJ1-4,CASSLGLLAEKLFF,TGTGCCAGCAGCTTGGGGCTCTTAGCCGAAAAACTGTTTTTT
TRBV18,TRBD2,few,TRBJ2-2,CASSPGGRLRTGELFF,TGTGCCAGCTCACCAGGCGGGAGGTTGAGGACCGGGGAGCTGTTTTTT
TRBV7-9,TRBD2,.,TRBJ2-5,CASTPSGRHGETQYF,TGTGCCAGCACCCCTAGCGGGAGGCATGGAGAGACCCAGTACTTC
TRBV3-1/TRBV3-2,.,few,TRBJ1-6,CASSRDSRNSPLHF,TGTGCCAGCAGCCGCGACAGCCGAAATTCACCCCTCCACTTT
TRBV5-4,.,.,TRBJ2-1,CASNLVPGSSYNEQFF,TGTGCCAGCAACCTAGTGCCGGGAAGCTCCTACAATGAGCAGTTCTTC
TRBV27,TRBD2,.,TRBJ2-7,CASSLAGGSGYYEQYF,TGTGCCAGCAGTTTAGCCGGCGGGAGTGGGTACTACGAGCAGTACTTC
TRBV27,.,.,TRBJ1-2,CASSLSAEGPGDGYTF,TGTGCCAGCAGTTTATCGGCGGAGGGCCCTGGGGATGGCTACACCTTC
TRBV7-3,TRBD1,.,TRBJ2-2,CASSLTKTGSTGELFF,TGTGCCAGCAGCTTAACGAAGACAGGGAGCACCGGGGAGCTGTTTTTT
TRBV27,TRBD1,.,TRBJ1-1,CASSLSRGPTEAFF,TGTGCCAGCAGTTTATCGAGGGGGCCCACTGAAGCTTTCTTT
TRBV7-3,.,.,TRBJ2-2,CASSLEGQGGTGELFF,TGTGCCAGCAGCTTAGAAGGACAAGGGGGTACCGGGGAGCTGTTTTTT
TRBV5-1,.,.,TRBJ2-7,CASSFYRDISYEQYF,TGCGCCAGCAGCTTCTACCGGGACATCTCCTACGAGCAGTACTTC
TRBV4-1,TRBD1,.,TRBJ1-5,CASRAGTGNQPQHF,TGCGCCAGCAGAGCCGGGACAGGCAATCAGCCCCAGCATTTT
TRBV7-2,TRBD2,.,TRBJ2-1,CASSLELLAGAKGNEQFF,TGTGCCAGCAGCTTAGAACTTTTAGCGGGAGCAAAGGGGAATGAGCAGTTCTTC
TRBV30,.,.,TRBJ1-1,CAWGGWRRAFF,TGTGCCTGGGGCGGTTGGAGAAGAGCTTTCTTT
TRBV11-2,.,.,TRBJ1-5,CASSFDSTQPQHF,TGTGCCAGCAGCTTCGACAGCACCCAGCCCCAGCATTTT
TRBV2,.,few,TRBJ2-2,CASLYLAASGELFF,TGTGCCAGCCTATATCTGGCGGCTAGCGGGGAGCTGTTTTTT
TRBV9,TRBD2,once,TRBJ2-1,CASSIPLAAGGPGDDEQFF,TGTGCCAGCAGCATACCGCTAGCGGCCGGAGGGCCGGGGGATGATGAGCAGTTCTTC
TRBV7-3,TRBD2,once,TRBJ2-1,CASSLSRTRPRGNEQFF,TGTGCCAGCAGCTTAAGTAGGACTAGGCCTAGGGGCAATGAGCAGTTCTTC
TRBV5-4,TRBD1,.,TRBJ2-2,CASSADRGRTGELFF,TGTGCCAGCAGCGCTGACAGGGGGCGCACCGGGGAGCTGTTTTTT
TRBV4-1,.,.,TRBJ1-5,CASSPGDGQPQHF,TGCGCCAGCAGCCCAGGGGATGGCCAGCCCCAGCATTTT
TRBV12-3/TRBV12-4,.,.,TRBJ2-1,CASSRGLYNEQFF,TGTGCCAGCAGTCGGGGACTGTACAATGAGCAGTTCTTC
TRBV9,.,.,TRBJ1-1,CASSDRNTEAFF,TGTGCCAGCAGCGACAGGAACACTGAAGCTTTCTTT
TRBV10-3,TRBD2,.,TRBJ2-1,CAISDLAGGNEQFF,TGTGCCATCAGTGACCTAGCGGGAGGAAATGAGCAGTTCTTC
TRBV9,TRBD1,.,TRBJ2-7,CASSSIDRASGDEQYF,TGTGCCAGCAGTAGTATCGACAGGGCATCAGGAGACGAGCAGTACTTC
TRBV19,.,.,TRBJ1-4,CASSLATINEKLFF,TGTGCCAGTAGCCTAGCGACAATTAATGAAAAACTGTTTTTT
TRBV30,.,.,TRBJ1-6,CAWRGRPNLNSPLHF,TGTGCCTGGAGAGGCAGGCCAAACCTTAATTCACCCCTCCACTTT
TRBV12-3/TRBV12-4,TRBD1,.,TRBJ1-2,CASSGGGAGGYTF,TGTGCCAGCAGTGGAGGGGGCGCCGGTGGCTACACCTTC